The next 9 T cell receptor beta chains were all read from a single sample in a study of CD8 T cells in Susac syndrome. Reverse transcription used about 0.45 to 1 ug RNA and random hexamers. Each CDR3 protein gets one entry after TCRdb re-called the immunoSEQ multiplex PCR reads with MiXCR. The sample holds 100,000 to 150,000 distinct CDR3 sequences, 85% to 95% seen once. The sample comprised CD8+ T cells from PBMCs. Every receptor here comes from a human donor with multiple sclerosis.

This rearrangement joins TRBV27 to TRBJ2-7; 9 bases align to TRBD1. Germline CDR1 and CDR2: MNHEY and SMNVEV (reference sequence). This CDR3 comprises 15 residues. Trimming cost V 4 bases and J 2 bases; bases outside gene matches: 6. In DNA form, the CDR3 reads TGTGCCAGCAGTTCGTGGGACAGGGCCCCCTACGAGCAGTACTTC. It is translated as CASSSWDRAPYEQYF.

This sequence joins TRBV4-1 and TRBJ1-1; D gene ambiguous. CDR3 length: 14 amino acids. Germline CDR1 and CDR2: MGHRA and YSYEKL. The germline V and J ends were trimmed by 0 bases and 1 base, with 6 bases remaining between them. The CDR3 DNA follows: TGCGCCAGCAGCCAAGATAACGGGAACACTGAAGCTTTCTTT. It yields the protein CASSQDNGNTEAFF.

The CDR3 spells CARVEDISGGYTF. The DNA for the CDR3 is TGTGCCAGGGTCGAGGACATCTCGGGGGGCTACACCTTC. The gene calls are TRBV2 and TRBJ1-2, with a weak D call TRBD1 (5 bases). Trimming removed 9 bases at V and 8 bases at J, with 19 bases between. This CDR3 contains 13 residues. The germline CDR1 and CDR2 sequences are SNHLY and FYNNEI.

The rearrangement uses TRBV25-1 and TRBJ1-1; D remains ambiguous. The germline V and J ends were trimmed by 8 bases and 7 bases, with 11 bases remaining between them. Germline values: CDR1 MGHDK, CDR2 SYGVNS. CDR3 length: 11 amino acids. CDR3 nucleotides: TGTGCCAGCGGCCTAGGCGTTGAAGCTTTCTTT. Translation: CASGLGVEAFF. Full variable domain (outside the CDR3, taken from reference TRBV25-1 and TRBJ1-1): EADIYQTPRYLVIGTGKKITLECSQTMGHDKMYWYQQDPGMELHLIHYSYGVNSTEKGDLSSESTVSRIRTEHFPLTLESARPSHTSQYLCASGLGVEAFFGQGTRLTVV.

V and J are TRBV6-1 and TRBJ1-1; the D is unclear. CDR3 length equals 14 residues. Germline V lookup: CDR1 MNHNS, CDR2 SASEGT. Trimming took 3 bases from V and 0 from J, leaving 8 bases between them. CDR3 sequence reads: CASSERGVNTEAFF. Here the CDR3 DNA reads TGTGCCAGCAGTGAGCGGGGAGTGAACACTGAAGCTTTCTTT.

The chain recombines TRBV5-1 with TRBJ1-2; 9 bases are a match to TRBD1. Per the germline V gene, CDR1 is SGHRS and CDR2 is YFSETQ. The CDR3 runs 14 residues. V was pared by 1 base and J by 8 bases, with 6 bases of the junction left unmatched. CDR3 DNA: TGCGCCAGCAGCTTGAGGGGACAGGGAGACGGCTACACCTTC. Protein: CASSLRGQGDGYTF.

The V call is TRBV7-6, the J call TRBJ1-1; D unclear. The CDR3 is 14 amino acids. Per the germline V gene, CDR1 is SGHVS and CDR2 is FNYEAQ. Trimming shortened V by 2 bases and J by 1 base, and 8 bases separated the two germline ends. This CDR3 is CASSLSETNTEAFF. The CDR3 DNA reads TGTGCCAGCAGCTTATCGGAGACGAACACTGAAGCTTTCTTT.

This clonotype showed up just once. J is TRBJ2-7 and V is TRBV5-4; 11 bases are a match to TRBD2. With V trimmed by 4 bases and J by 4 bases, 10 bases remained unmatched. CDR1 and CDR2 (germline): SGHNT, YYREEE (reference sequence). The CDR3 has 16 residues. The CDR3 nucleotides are TGTGCCAGCAGCGATACGACTAGCGGGATTGGGTACGAGCAGTACGTC. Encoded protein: CASSDTTSGIGYEQYV.

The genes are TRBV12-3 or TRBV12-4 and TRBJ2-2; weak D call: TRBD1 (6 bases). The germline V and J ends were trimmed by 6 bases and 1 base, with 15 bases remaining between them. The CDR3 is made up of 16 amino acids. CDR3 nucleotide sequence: TGTGCCAGCAGCCGACCCAGGGGTCGGAACACCGGGGAGCTGTTTTTT. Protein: CASSRPRGRNTGELFF.